This TCR beta chain was profiled in a study of OX40 agonist ivuxolimab in advanced cancers. Clones were read by immunoSEQ multiplex PCR, and TCRdb kept only the in-frame ones, dropping some. Of 90,000 to 100,000 clones listed, about 90% were seen once; the top ten hold around 0.15%. This clonotype originated in an adult with an advanced solid tumor such as melanoma, head and neck, liver or kidney cancer. The input for sequencing was CD4+ or CD8+ T cells sorted from blood, taken in a trial of the OX40 agonist ivuxolimab.

CDR3 in amino acids: CASSTKRISGGTDTQYF. The CDR3 DNA follows: TGTGCCAGCAGCACCAAGCGGATTTCCGGGGGCACAGATACGCAGTATTTT. The chain uses TRBV7-8 and TRBJ2-3; TRBD2 is a possible D gene (5 bases). The V end lost 5 bases, the J end lost 1 base, and 19 bases lay between the germline ends. Germline CDR1 and CDR2: SGHVS and FQNEAQ. CDR3 length: 17 residues.